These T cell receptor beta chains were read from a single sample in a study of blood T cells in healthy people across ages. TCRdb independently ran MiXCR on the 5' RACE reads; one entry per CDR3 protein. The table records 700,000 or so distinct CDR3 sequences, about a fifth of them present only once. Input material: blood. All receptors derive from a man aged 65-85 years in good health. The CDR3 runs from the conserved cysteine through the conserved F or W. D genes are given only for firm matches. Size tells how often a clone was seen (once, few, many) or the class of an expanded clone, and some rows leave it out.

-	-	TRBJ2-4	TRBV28	TGTGCCAGCAGTTTAGAACAGGGAGGAAACATTCAGTACTTC	CASSLEQGGNIQYF
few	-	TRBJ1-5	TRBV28	TGTGCCAGCAGTTCAGGCCCCAGGCCCCAGCATTTT	CASSSGPRPQHF
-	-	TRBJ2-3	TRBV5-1	TGCGCCAGCATCCTTGGGACCACGTCTGGCCTATTTAGCACAGATACGCAGTATTTT	CASILGTTSGLFSTDTQYF
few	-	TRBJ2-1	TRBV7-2	TGTGCCAGCAGCGAGGCCCCCCATCTTAGGCAGTTCTTC	CASSEAPHLRQFF
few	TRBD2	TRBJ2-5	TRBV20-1	TGCAGTGCATCAGGGACTAGTGGCAAACAAGAGACCCAGTACTTC	CSASGTSGKQETQYF
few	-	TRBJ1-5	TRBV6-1	TGTGCCAGCAGACCCACCTTACAGGTTGTGGGGCCCAATCAGCCCCAGCATTTT	CASRPTLQVVGPNQPQHF
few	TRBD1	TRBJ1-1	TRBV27	TGTGCCAGCAGAAAGGGACAGGCGAACACTGAAGCTTTCTTT	CASRKGQANTEAFF
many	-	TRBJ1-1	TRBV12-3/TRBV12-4	TGTGCCAGCAGTCTGACTTATTCTGAAGCTTTCTTT	CASSLTYSEAFF
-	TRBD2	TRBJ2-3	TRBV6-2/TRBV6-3	TGTGCCAGCAGTTACTTTGGCCGGGGGGGAGATACGCAGTATTTT	CASSYFGRGGDTQYF
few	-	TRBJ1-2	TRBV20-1	TGCAGTGCTAGCCCCCCGGGACGTTATGGCTACACCTTC	CSASPPGRYGYTF
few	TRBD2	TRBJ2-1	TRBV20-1	TGCAGTGCGGAAGGGAACCCGGGACTAGCGCAAAATGAGCAGTTCTTC	CSAEGNPGLAQNEQFF
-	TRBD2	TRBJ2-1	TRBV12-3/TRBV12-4	TGTGCCAGCAGTGTTAGCGGGAGGGCCCGCAATGAGCAGTTCTTC	CASSVSGRARNEQFF
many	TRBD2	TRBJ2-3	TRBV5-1	TGCGCCAGCAGCTTGGTCGGGACTAGCGGAACAGATACGCAGTATTTT	CASSLVGTSGTDTQYF
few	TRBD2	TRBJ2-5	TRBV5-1	TGCGCCAGCAGCTTCTTAGCGGGGGAGCAAGAGACCCAGTACTTC	CASSFLAGEQETQYF
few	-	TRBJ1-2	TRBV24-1	TGTGCCACCAGTGATAACTATGGCTACACCTTC	CATSDNYGYTF
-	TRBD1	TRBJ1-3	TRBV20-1	TGCAGTGCTGTGGGACAGGGGACTGGAAACACCATATATTTT	CSAVGQGTGNTIYF
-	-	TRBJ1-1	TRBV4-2	TGTGCCAGCAGCCAAAACTATCCGGGACCCGGCGGCACTGAAGCTTTCTTT	CASSQNYPGPGGTEAFF
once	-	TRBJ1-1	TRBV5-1	TGCGCCAGCAGCGATCGGACAGACCTTTTGAACACTGAAGCTTTCTTT	CASSDRTDLLNTEAFF
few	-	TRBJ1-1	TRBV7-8	TGTGCCAGCAGTTACGGGGGGCGCGGAACTGAAGCTTTCTTT	CASSYGGRGTEAFF
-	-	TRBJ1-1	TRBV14	TGTGCCAGCAGCCAACTCAGGAGTGAAGCTTTCTTT	CASSQLRSEAFF
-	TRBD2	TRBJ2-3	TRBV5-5	TGTGCCAGCAGCTTCCCTTCGGGACTAGCGGGGGGCACAGATACGCAGTATTTT	CASSFPSGLAGGTDTQYF
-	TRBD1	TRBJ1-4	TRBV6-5	TGTGCCAGCAGTTACTCAACAGGGGAGGGTGAAAAACTGTTTTTT	CASSYSTGEGEKLFF
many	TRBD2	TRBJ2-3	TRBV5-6	TGTGCCAGCAGCTTGGGAAACCTTGCGGGACTAGCGGGAGTAGCAGATACGCAGTATTTT	CASSLGNLAGLAGVADTQYF
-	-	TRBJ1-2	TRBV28	TGTGCCAGCAGTTCAGGTGCACATAACTATGGCTACACCTTC	CASSSGAHNYGYTF
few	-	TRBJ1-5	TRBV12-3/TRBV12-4	TGTGCCAGCAGATCTCAGGGGCCCCAGCATTTT	CASRSQGPQHF
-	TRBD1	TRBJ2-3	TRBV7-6	TGTGCCAGCAGCTTAATGGGACAGGGGATTCCAGATACGCAGTATTTT	CASSLMGQGIPDTQYF
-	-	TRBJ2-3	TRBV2	TGTGCCAGCAGTGGCGGTGGGAATCGGAATACGCAGTATTTT	CASSGGGNRNTQYF
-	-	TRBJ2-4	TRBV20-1	TGCAGTGCCCCTAAGGGGGTAGCCAAAAACATTCAGTACTTC	CSAPKGVAKNIQYF
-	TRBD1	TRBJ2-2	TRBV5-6	TGTGCCAGCAGCAGCGGGACAGGGTATTCCGGGGAGCTGTTTTTT	CASSSGTGYSGELFF
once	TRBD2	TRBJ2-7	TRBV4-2	TGTGCCAGCAGCCATCCCGGCGGGACTAAAGGGCAGTACTTC	CASSHPGGTKGQYF
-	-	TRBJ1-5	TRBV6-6	TGTGCCACCAAGGACAGCCCCGCGCTATATAGCAATCAGCCCCAGCATTTT	CATKDSPALYSNQPQHF
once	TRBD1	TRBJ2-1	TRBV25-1	TGTGCCAGCAGTCACAGGGGAAACAATGAGCAGTTCTTC	CASSHRGNNEQFF
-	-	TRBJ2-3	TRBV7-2	TGTGCCAGCAGCTTAGTGGGACCAAATACGCAGTATTTT	CASSLVGPNTQYF
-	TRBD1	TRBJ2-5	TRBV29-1	TGCAGCGGACAGGGGATGGGGTGGCAAGAGACCCAGTACTTC	CSGQGMGWQETQYF
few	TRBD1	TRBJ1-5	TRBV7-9	TGTGCCAGCAGCCCTACCACAGGGGGCGTTCAGCCCCAGCATTTT	CASSPTTGGVQPQHF
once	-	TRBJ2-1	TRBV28	TGTGCCAGCAGACAGGATGGTGAGCAGTTCTTC	CASRQDGEQFF
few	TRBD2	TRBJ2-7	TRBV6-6	TGTGCCAGCAGTCCGACGGGACTAGTCTACGAGCAGTACTTC	CASSPTGLVYEQYF
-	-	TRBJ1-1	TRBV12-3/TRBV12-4	TGTGCCAGCAGTGTGGGGACCAAGAAGGGGGCTTTCTTT	CASSVGTKKGAFF
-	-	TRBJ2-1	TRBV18	TGTGCCAGCTCACCTTTCGGGGGACAGTACACTGAGCAGTTCTTC	CASSPFGGQYTEQFF
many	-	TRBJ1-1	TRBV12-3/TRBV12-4	TGTGCCAGCTCCGGGATCCAGAACACTGAAGCTTTCTTT	CASSGIQNTEAFF
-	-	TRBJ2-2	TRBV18	TGTGCCACCGTACCGGGACTTAGGAACACCGGGGAGCTGTTTTTT	CATVPGLRNTGELFF
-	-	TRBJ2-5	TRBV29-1	TGCAGCGTTGAAAACTGGGAGACCCAGTACTTC	CSVENWETQYF
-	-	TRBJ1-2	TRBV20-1	TGCAGTGCTAGAGATCTTGGTGCCAACTATGGCTACACCTTC	CSARDLGANYGYTF
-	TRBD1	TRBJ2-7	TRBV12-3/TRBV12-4	TGTGCCAGCAGTTTAGCGTCGGACAGGGTGACCTACGAGCAGTACTTC	CASSLASDRVTYEQYF